This T cell receptor beta chain stems from a study of Ad26.COV2.S vaccination and SARS-CoV-2 variants. The sample's treatment: 15 to 20 received Ad26.COV2.S at low or high dose, single or two shots; a few received placebo; per-sample allocation not given. Each sample was drawn 63 days after the first injection (of vaccine or placebo). Germline V gene sequence: CDR1 LNHNV, CDR2 YYDKDF (reference sequence). This CDR3 is built from 14 residues. V shed 5 bases and J shed 8 bases, with 18 bases lying between them. The method was immunoSEQ multiplex PCR; TCRdb's version includes in-frame clones alone and lacks a portion of them. The sample gives 350,000 to 500,000 clones, 90% of which show up once; approximately 4.5% is in the top ten.

Sequences were derived from peripheral blood, sampled in a trial of Ad26.COV2.S vaccine versus placebo. This TCR was sampled from a person aged 18-60 years who received the Ad26.COV2.S COVID-19 vaccine or a placebo. V gene TRBV15 combines with J gene TRBJ1-2; possible D gene TRBD1, 5 bases. The CDR3 here is CATSSGHFQGGYTF. CDR3 DNA sequence: TGTGCCACCAGCTCCGGACATTTCCAGGGCGGCTACACCTTC.